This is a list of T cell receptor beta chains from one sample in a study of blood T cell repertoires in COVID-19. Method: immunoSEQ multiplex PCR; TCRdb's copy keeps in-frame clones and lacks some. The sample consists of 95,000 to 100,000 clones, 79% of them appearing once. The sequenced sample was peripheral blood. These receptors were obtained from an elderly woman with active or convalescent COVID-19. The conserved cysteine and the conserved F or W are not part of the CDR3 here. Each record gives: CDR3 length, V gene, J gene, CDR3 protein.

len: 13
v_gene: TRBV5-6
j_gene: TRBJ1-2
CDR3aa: ASSSAGQGPYGYT

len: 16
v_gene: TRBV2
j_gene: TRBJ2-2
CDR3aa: ASSEGVSGSKDTGELF

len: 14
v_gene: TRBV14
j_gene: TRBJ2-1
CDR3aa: ASSPWVARSVDEQF

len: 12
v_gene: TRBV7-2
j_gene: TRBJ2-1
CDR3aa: ASSLDSTGTSAF

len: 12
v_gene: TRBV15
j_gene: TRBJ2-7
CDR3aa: ATSRVTSSYEQY

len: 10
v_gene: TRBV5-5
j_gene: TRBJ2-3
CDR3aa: ASSFGGDTQY

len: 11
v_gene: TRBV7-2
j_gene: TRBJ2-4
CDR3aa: ASTGIAKNIQY

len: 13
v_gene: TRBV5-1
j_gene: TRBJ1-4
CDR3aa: ASSLAGTGGEKLF

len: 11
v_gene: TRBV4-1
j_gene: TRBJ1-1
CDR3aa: ASSHTGGTEAF

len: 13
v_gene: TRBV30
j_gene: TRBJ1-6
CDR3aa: AWSQGISYNSPLH

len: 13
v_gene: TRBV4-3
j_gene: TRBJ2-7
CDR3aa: ASSQTSGTGHEQY

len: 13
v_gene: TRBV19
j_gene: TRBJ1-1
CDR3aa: ASSYAAGGGTEAF

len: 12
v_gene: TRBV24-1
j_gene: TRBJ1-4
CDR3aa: ATDDSRWAEKLF

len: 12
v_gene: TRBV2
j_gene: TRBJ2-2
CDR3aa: ASCPTGNTGELF

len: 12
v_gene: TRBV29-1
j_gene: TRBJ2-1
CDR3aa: SVPRGTNYNEQF

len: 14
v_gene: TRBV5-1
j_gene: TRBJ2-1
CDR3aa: ASSLRQQSSYNEQF

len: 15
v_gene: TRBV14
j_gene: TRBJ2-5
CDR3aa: ASSQRTSGRALSLQY

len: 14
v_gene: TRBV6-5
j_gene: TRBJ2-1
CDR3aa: ASSYSTSGSNNEQF

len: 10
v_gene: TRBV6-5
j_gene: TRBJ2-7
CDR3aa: ATEDITYEQY

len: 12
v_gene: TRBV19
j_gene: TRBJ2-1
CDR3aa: ATKATSGSHEQF

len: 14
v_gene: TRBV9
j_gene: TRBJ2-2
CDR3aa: ASSVGPAGNTGELF

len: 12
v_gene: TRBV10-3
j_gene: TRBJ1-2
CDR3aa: AISERQVGGGYT

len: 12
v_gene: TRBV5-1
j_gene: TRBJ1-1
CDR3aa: ASSGRVGDTEAF

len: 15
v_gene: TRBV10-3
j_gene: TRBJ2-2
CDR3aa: AISESQTSGDTGELF

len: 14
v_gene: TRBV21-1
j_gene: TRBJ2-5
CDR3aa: ASSPRGSEKQETQY

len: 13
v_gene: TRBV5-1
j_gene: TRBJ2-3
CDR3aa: ASSFTADRTDTQY

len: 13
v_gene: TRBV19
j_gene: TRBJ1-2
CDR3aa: ASSARTASYYGYT

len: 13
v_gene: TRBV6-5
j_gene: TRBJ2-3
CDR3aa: ASSPGLAVTDTQY

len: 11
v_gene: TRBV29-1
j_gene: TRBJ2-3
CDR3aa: SVDSLATDTQY

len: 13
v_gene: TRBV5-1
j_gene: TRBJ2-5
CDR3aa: ASSLAGTGGETQY

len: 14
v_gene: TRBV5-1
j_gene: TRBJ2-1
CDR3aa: ASSLGGLVGDNEQF

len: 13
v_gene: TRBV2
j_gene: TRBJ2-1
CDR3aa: ASSALAGEVGEQF

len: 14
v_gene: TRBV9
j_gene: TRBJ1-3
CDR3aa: ASSADLRGSGNTIY

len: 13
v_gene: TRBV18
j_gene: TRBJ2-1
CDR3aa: ASSPDGFSYNEQF

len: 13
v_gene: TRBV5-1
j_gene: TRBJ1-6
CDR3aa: ASSDAGQGFSPLH

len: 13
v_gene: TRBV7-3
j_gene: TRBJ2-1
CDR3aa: ASSLNGPAYNEQF

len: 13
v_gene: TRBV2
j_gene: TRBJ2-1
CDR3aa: ASRRGTGGFGEQF

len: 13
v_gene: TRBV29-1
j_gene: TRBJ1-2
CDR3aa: SVADRQAPNYGYT

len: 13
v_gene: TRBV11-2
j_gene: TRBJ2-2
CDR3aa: ASSPGDRNTGELF

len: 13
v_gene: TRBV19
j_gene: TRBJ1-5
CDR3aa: ASSRGQVRNQPQH

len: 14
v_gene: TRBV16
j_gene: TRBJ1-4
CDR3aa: ASSQSAGAGNEKLF

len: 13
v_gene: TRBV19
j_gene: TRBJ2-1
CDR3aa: ASSMIGQGVDEQF

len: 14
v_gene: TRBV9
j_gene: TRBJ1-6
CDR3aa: ASSAEGQGFASPLH

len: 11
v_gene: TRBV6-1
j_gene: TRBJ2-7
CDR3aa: ASSEEVIYEQY